The 21 T cell receptor beta chains in this list originate from one sample, sequenced in a study of T cell responses to AZD1222 COVID-19 vaccine. This table comes from immunoSEQ multiplex PCR, and its TCRdb copy is limited to in-frame clones, with some not included. The table includes some 64,000 clones, about 90% detected once. This specimen was peripheral blood, taken on day 0 of AZD1222 vaccination. These TCRs come from an adult in good health.

The rearrangement links TRBV5-1 to TRBJ2-7, with D maybe TRBD2 (7 bases). The CDR3 extends over 17 amino acids. V lost 3 bases, J lost 7 bases, and 26 bases lay in between. CDR1 and CDR2 from the germline V gene are SGHRS and YFSETQ. The CDR3 nucleotides read TGCGCCAGCAGCTCCTGGGGGGGCCAGGGATCCCCTCGGGAGCAGTACTTC. Translating it yields CASSSWGGQGSPREQYF.

This clone was seen just once. Written as DNA, the CDR3 is TGCGCCAGCAGCTTGTCCACTAGCGGGGCCACCGGGGAGCTGTTTTTT. Its translation: CASSLSTSGATGELFF. The rearrangement joins TRBV5-1 to TRBJ2-2, with 10 positions matching TRBD2. Germline loops: CDR1 SGHRS, CDR2 YFSETQ. J lost 4 bases, V lost 1 base, and 4 bases had no gene match. The CDR3 has 16 amino acids.

V is TRBV5-1 and J is TRBJ2-2, with D perhaps TRBD1 or TRBD2 (6 bases each). Germline V lookup: CDR1 SGHRS, CDR2 YFSETQ. The V end was cut by 3 bases, the J end by 4 bases, with 13 bases between. CDR3 length equals 15 residues. The CDR3 coding sequence is TGCGCCAGCAGCTCCATAGGGGGGCGCACCGGGGAGCTGTTTTTT. Encoded protein: CASSSIGGRTGELFF.

This sequence joins TRBV18 and TRBJ2-5; 8 bases fit TRBD2. With V trimmed by 1 base and J by 0 bases, 7 bases remained unmatched. Germline V gene sequence: CDR1 KGHSH, CDR2 LQKENI. The CDR3 totals 17 residues. CDR3 in DNA: TGTGCCAGCTCACCACAAAAGCGGGAGCCAAACCAAGAGACCCAGTACTTC. It specifies CASSPQKREPNQETQYF. Filled out from reference TRBV18 and TRBJ2-5, the complete variable domain reads NAGVMQNPRHLVRRRGQEARLRCSPMKGHSHVYWYRQLPEEGLKFMVYLQKENIIDESGMPKERFSAEFPKEGPSILRIQQVVRGDSAAYFCASSPQKREPNQETQYFGPGTRLLVL.

V gene TRBV7-2 combines with J gene TRBJ1-6; unclear D gene. The ends were cut back, 2 bases at V and 0 bases at J, with 11 bases in the middle. CDR1 is SGHTA, CDR2 FQGNSA, per germline. The CDR3 length is 17 residues. The CDR3 region is CASSLYYILSYNSPLHF. CDR3 nucleotide sequence: TGTGCCAGCAGCTTATACTACATACTCTCCTATAATTCACCCCTCCACTTT. Full variable domain (missing parts from reference TRBV7-2 and TRBJ1-6): GAGVSQSPSNKVTEKGKDVELRCDPISGHTALYWYRQSLGQGLEFLIYFQGNSAPDKSGLPSDRFSAERTGGSVSTLTIQRTQQEDSAVYLCASSLYYILSYNSPLHFGNGTRLTVT.

The chain joins TRBV11-3 to TRBJ2-2, with TRBD2 as a possible D gene (6 bases). The V gene's germline CDR1 is SGHNT and CDR2 YENEEA. CDR3 length: 15 amino acids. V was trimmed by 4 bases and J by 4 bases, leaving 13 bases between them. The CDR3 coding sequence is TGTGCCAGCAGCTCGCCCGGGGAGGCCACCGGGGAGCTGTTTTTT. As protein: CASSSPGEATGELFF.

The rearrangement uses TRBV11-2 and TRBJ2-2; tentative D call: TRBD2 (6 bases). The CDR3 consists of 15 residues. CDR1 SGHAT and CDR2 FQNNGV come from the germline V gene. V lost 0 bases and J 2 bases, leaving 7 bases between the germline ends. The CDR3 is CASSLDGRNTGELFF. CDR3 sequence (DNA): TGTGCCAGCAGCTTAGACGGGAGAAACACCGGGGAGCTGTTTTTT.

This chain connects TRBV18 to TRBJ2-4; D is unclear. This CDR3 has 14 residues. The germline gives CDR1 KGHSH, CDR2 LQKENI. The V end was cut by 0 bases, the J end by 6 bases, with 9 bases between. CDR3 loop: CASSPPGTVNIQYF. CDR3 nucleotides: TGTGCCAGCTCACCACCGGGTACAGTAAACATTCAGTACTTC.

This chain links TRBV5-1 with TRBJ1-2; TRBD1 might be the D (5 bases). V shed 4 bases and J shed 3 bases, with 13 bases lying between them. Germline V CDR1 and CDR2: SGHRS, YFSETQ. The CDR3 consists of 14 residues. CDR3: CASSPIGGDYGYTF. CDR3 nucleotide sequence: TGCGCCAGCAGCCCGATCGGGGGGGACTATGGCTACACCTTC.

The chain carries TRBV9 and TRBJ1-1; D remains ambiguous. The CDR3 is 15 residues long. Germline V gives CDR1 SGDLS, CDR2 YYNGEE. V lost 0 bases and J lost 0, with 9 bases in between. The DNA for the CDR3 is TGTGCCAGCAGCGTAGAGGGCGTTCTGAACACTGAAGCTTTCTTT. Translation gives CASSVEGVLNTEAFF.

The V and J genes are TRBV11-3 and TRBJ2-1; D ambiguous. Germline V gene data show CDR1 as SGHNT and CDR2 as YENEEA. The ends were cut back, 1 base at V and 2 bases at J, with 15 bases in the middle. The CDR3 runs to 17 residues. The CDR3 is CASSLVEVPYPYNEQFF. The CDR3 DNA sequence: TGTGCCAGCAGCTTAGTTGAGGTCCCGTACCCCTACAATGAGCAGTTCTTC.

This sequence joins TRBV12-5 and TRBJ1-1; 8 positions agree with TRBD1. The germline CDR1 and CDR2 sequences are LGHNT and FRNRAP. The junction had 12 bases not matched to a gene; V was cut back by 1 base and J by 2 bases. CDR3 length equals 18 residues. CDR3 in DNA: TGTGCTAGTGGTTTGGCGCTCACATCAGGGGGCGCAAACACTGAAGCTTTCTTT. It encodes CASGLALTSGGANTEAFF.

The gene calls are TRBV6-5 and TRBJ2-1, with a weak D call TRBD1 (5 bases). The CDR3 is 11 amino acids. Germline CDR1 reads MNHEY; CDR2 reads SVGAGI. V was pared by 6 bases and J by 10 bases, with 10 bases between. CDR3 coding DNA: TGTGCCAGCAGGGGTCAGGGCGAGCAGTTCTTC. This sequence encodes CASRGQGEQFF.

J is TRBJ1-5 and V is TRBV28, with TRBD1 matching 10 bases. Germline assignment: CDR1 MDHEN and CDR2 SYDVKM. The CDR3 is 15 amino acids. Trimming took 2 bases from V and 6 from J; bases not matched to a gene: 4. CDR3 sequence: CASSLADRGRQPQHF. CDR3 coding DNA: TGTGCCAGCAGTTTAGCCGACAGGGGGCGTCAGCCCCAGCATTTT.

The chain employs TRBV6-1 and TRBJ2-7, with D possibly called TRBD1 or TRBD2 (6 bases each). The CDR3 totals 13 residues. CDR1 and CDR2 from the germline V gene are MNHNS and SASEGT. With 5 bases removed from V and 4 bases from J, the gap between germline ends came to 12 bases. CDR3 region: CASSYGGPYEQYF. The CDR3 DNA is TGTGCCAGCAGTTATGGGGGGCCATACGAGCAGTACTTC.

This clone appeared a few times. This CDR3 is also generated by other DNA sequences in the sample. This chain links TRBV30 with TRBJ1-5; possible D gene TRBD1, 6 bases. Germline V gene data show CDR1 as GTSNPN and CDR2 as SVGIG (reference sequence). V was trimmed by 0 bases and J by 4 bases, leaving 7 bases between them. The CDR3 runs 13 residues. The CDR3 loop reads CAWSVQGNQPQHF. CDR3 bases: TGTGCCTGGAGTGTACAGGGTAATCAGCCCCAGCATTTT. The full variable domain, with the rest looked up from reference TRBV30 and TRBJ1-5, is SQTIHQWPATLVQPVGSPLSLECTVEGTSNPNLYWYRQAAGRGLQLLFYSVGIGQISSEVPQNLSASRPQDRQFILSSKKLLLSDSGFYLCAWSVQGNQPQHFGDGTRLSIL.

This clone was seen a handful of times. The chain couples TRBV7-9 to TRBJ1-2; D possibly corresponds to TRBD1 (5 bases). Per the germline V gene, CDR1 is SEHNR and CDR2 is FQNEAQ (reference sequence). The V end lost 4 bases, the J end lost 2 bases, and 11 bases lay between the germline ends. The CDR3 totals 14 residues. CDR3 sequence: CASSSGTGNYGYTF. CDR3 DNA sequence: TGTGCCAGCAGCTCCGGGACCGGGAACTATGGCTACACCTTC.

J is TRBJ1-4 and V is TRBV4-2; D possibly corresponds to TRBD1 (6 bases). The CDR3 extends over 12 amino acids. The germline CDR1 and CDR2 sequences are LGHNA and YNFKEQ. With 7 bases removed from V and 7 bases from J, the gap between germline ends came to 10 bases. This chain's CDR3 is CASNKGGEKLFF. The CDR3 DNA reads TGTGCCAGCAATAAAGGGGGTGAAAAACTGTTTTTT.

The chain links TRBV27 to TRBJ1-5; 12 bases agree with TRBD1. The germline V gene has CDR1 MNHEY and CDR2 SMNVEV (reference sequence). The CDR3 is made up of 16 amino acids. The junction had 5 bases not matched to a gene; V was cut back by 2 bases and J by 6 bases. CDR3 nucleotides: TGTGCCAGCAGTTTAGGGACAGGGGGCAGCGGTCAGCCCCAGCATTTT. It yields the protein CASSLGTGGSGQPQHF.

The count of this clone is one. The chain couples TRBV5-1 to TRBJ2-2; 9 nucleotides align to TRBD1. Trimming took 0 bases from V and 7 from J; bases not matched to a gene: 1. The germline gives CDR1 SGHRS, CDR2 YFSETQ. CDR3 length: 14 residues. The CDR3 here is CASSLGQGVGELFF. Here the CDR3 DNA reads TGCGCCAGCAGCTTGGGACAGGGGGTCGGGGAGCTGTTTTTT.

Only one count was recorded for this clone. This chain connects TRBV11-2 to TRBJ1-2, with no clear D. This CDR3 contains 14 residues. Trimming left V 0 bases short and J 8 bases short, with 13 bases between. From germline, CDR1 is SGHAT and CDR2 FQNNGV. The chain's CDR3 is CASSLDPTRGGYTF. CDR3 nucleotides: TGTGCCAGCAGCTTAGATCCCACGCGCGGGGGCTACACCTTC.